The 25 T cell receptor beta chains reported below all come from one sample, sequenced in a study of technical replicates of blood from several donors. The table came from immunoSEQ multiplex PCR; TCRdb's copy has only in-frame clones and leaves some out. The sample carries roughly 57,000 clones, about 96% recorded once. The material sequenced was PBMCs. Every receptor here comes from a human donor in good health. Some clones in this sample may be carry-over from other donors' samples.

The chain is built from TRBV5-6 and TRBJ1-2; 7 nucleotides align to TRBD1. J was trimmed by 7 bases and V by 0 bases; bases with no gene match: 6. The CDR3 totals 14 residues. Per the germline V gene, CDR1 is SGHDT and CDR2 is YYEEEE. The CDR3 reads CASSLAGGSSGYTF. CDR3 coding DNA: TGTGCCAGCAGCTTGGCAGGGGGGAGCTCTGGCTACACCTTC.

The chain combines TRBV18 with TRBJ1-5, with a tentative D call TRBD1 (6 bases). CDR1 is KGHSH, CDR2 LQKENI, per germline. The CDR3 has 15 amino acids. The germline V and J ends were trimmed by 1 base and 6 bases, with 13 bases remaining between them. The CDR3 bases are TGTGCCAGCTCACCACTGGGGGGGCTAGGTCAGCCCCAGCATTTT. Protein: CASSPLGGLGQPQHF.

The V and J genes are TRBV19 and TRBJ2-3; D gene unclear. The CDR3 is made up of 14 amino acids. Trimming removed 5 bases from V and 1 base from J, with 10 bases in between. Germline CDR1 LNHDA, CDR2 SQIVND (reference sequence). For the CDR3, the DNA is TGTGCCAGTAGTGGCCTTCTCGGCACAGATACGCAGTATTTT. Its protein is CASSGLLGTDTQYF. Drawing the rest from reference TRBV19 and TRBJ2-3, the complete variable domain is DGGITQSPKYLFRKEGQNVTLSCEQNLNHDAMYWYRQDPGQGLRLIYYSQIVNDFQKGDIAEGYSVSREKKESFPLTVTSAQKNPTAFYLCASSGLLGTDTQYFGPGTRLTVL.

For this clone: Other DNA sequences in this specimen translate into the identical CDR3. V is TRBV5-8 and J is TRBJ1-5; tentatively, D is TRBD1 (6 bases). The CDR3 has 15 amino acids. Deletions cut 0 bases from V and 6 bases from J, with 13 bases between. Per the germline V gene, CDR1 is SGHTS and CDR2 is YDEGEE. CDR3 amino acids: CASSLGTVGSQPQHF. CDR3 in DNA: TGTGCCAGCAGCTTGGGGACAGTAGGAAGTCAGCCCCAGCATTTT. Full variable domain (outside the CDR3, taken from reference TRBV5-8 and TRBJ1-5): EAGVTQSPTHLIKTRGQQATLRCSPISGHTSVYWYQQALGLGLQFLLWYDEGEERNRGNFPPRFSGRQFPNYSSELNVNALELEDSALYLCASSLGTVGSQPQHFGDGTRLSIL.

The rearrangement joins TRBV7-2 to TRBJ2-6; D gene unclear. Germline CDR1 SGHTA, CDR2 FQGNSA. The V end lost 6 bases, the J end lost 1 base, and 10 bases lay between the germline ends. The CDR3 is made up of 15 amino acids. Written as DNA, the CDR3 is TGTGCCAGCAGTTTAAGAGTGTCTGGGGCCAACGTCCTGACTTTC. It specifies CASSLRVSGANVLTF.

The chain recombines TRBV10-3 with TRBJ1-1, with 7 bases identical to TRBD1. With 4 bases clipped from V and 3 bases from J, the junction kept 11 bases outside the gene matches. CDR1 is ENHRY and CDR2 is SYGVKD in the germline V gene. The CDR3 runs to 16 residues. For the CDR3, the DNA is TGTGCCATCAGTGGGGGGCAGGGGGGTAAGGACACTGAAGCTTTCTTT. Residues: CAISGGQGGKDTEAFF.

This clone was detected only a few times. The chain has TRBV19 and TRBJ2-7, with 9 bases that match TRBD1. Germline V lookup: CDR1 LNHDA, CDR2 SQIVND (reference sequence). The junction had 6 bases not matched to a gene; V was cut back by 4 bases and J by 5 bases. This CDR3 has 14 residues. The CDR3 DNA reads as TGTGCCAGTAGTACCGCTTGGGACAGGGACGAGCAGTACTTC. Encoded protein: CASSTAWDRDEQYF.

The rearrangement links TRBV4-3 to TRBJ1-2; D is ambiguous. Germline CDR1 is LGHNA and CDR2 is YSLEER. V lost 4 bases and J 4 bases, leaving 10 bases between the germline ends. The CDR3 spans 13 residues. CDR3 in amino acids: CASSLSGSYGYTF. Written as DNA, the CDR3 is TGCGCCAGCAGCCTCTCCGGGAGCTATGGCTACACCTTC.

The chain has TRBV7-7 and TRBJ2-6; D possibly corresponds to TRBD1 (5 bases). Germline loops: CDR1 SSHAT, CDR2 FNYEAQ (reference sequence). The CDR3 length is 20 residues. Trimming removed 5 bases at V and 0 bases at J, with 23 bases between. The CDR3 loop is CASSPGAPYLYPSGANVLTF. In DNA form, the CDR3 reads TGTGCCAGCAGCCCTGGGGCTCCGTACCTCTACCCCTCTGGGGCCAACGTCCTGACTTTC.

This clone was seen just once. CDR3 in amino acids: CAWSVQGNQPQHF. In nucleotides, the CDR3 is TGTGCCTGGAGTGTACAGGGAAATCAGCCCCAGCATTTT. This sequence joins TRBV30 and TRBJ1-5; D possibly corresponds to TRBD1 (6 bases). Trimming took 0 bases from V and 4 from J, leaving 7 bases between them. This CDR3 region has 13 residues. Germline V gene sequence: CDR1 GTSNPN, CDR2 SVGIG (reference sequence).

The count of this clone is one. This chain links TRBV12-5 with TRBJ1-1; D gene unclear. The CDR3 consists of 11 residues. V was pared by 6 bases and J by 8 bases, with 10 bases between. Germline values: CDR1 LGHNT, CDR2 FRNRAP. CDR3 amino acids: CASGKELEAFF. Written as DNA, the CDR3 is TGTGCTAGTGGGAAGGAGTTAGAAGCTTTCTTT.

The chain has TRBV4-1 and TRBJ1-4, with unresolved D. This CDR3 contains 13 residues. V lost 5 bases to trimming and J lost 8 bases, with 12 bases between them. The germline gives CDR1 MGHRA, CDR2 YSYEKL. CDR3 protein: CASSGGMNEKLFF. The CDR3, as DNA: TGCGCCAGCAGCGGCGGGATGAACGAAAAACTGTTTTTT.

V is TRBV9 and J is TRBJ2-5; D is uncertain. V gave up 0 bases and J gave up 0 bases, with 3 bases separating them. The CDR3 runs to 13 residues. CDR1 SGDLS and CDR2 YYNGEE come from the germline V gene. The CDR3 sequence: CASSVADQETQYF. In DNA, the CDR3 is TGTGCCAGCAGCGTAGCTGACCAAGAGACCCAGTACTTC.

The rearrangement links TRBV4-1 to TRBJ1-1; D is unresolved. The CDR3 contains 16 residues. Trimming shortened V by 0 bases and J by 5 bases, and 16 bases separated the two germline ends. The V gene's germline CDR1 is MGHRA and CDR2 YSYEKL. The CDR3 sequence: CASSQDRAPGWTEAFF. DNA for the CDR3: TGCGCCAGCAGCCAAGATAGAGCCCCGGGGTGGACTGAAGCTTTCTTT.

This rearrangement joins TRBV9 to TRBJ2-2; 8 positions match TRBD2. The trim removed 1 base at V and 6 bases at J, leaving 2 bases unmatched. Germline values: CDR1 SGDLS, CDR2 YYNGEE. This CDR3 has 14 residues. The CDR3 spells CASSVPGLAGELFF. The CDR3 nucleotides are TGTGCCAGCAGCGTACCGGGACTAGCCGGGGAGCTGTTTTTT. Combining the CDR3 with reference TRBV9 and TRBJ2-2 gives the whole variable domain DSGVTQTPKHLITATGQRVTLRCSPRSGDLSVYWYQQSLDQGLQFLIQYYNGEERAKGNILERFSAQQFPDLHSELNLSSLELGDSALYFCASSVPGLAGELFFGEGSRLTVL.

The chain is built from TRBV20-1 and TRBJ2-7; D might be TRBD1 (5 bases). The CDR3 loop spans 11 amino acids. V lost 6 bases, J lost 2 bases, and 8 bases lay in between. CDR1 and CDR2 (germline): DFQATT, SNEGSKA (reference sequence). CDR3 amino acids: CSATTAYEQYF. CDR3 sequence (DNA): TGCAGTGCAACGACAGCCTACGAGCAGTACTTC.

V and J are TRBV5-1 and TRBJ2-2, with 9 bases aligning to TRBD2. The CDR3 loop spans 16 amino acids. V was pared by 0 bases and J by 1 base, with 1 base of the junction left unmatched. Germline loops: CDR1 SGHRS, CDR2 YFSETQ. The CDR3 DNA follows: TGCGCCAGCAGCTTGGCACTAGCGGGGAACACCGGGGAGCTGTTTTTT. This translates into CASSLALAGNTGELFF.

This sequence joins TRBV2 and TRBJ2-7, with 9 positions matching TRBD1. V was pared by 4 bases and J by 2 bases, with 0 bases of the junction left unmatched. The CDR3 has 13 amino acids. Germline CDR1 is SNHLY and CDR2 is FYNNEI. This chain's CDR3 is CASSGQGAYEQYF. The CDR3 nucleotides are TGTGCCAGCAGTGGACAGGGGGCCTACGAGCAGTACTTC.

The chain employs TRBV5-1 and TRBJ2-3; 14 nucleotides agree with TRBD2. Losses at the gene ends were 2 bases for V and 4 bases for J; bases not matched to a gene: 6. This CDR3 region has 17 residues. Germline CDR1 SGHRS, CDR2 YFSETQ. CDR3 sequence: CASSFGTSGRGSDTQYF. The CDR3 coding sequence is TGCGCCAGCAGCTTCGGGACTAGCGGGAGAGGCTCAGATACGCAGTATTTT.

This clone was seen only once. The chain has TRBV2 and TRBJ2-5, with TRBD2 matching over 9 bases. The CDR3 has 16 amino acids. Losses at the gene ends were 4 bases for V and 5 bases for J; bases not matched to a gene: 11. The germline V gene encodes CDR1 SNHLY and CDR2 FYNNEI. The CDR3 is CASSVERGARKETQYF. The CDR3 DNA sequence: TGTGCCAGCAGTGTCGAGCGGGGGGCGAGGAAGGAGACCCAGTACTTC. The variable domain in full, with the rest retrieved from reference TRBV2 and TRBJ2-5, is EPEVTQTPSHQVTQMGQEVILRCVPISNHLYFYWYRQILGQKVEFLVSFYNNEISEKSEIFDDQFSVERPDGSNFTLKIRSTKLEDSAMYFCASSVERGARKETQYFGPGTRLLVL.

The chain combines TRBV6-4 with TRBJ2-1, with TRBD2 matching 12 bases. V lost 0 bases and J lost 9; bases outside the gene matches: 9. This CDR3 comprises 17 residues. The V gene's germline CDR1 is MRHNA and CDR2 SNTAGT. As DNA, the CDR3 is TGTGCCAGCAGTGACTCAGCTAGCGGGGGGGTTCCTACTGAGCAGTTCTTC. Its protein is CASSDSASGGVPTEQFF.

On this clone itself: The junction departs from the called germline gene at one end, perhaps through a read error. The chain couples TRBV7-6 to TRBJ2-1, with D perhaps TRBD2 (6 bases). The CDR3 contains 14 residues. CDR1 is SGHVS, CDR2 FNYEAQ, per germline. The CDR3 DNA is TGTGCCAGCAGCATAGCTGGGCAGGGAGGTGAGCAGTTCTTC. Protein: CASSIAGQGGEQFF.

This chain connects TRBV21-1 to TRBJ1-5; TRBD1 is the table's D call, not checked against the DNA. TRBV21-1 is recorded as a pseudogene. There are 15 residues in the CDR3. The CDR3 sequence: CASSPRRDSNQPQHF. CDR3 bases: TGTGCCAGCAGTCCCAGGCGGGACAGTAATCAGCCCCAGCATTTT.

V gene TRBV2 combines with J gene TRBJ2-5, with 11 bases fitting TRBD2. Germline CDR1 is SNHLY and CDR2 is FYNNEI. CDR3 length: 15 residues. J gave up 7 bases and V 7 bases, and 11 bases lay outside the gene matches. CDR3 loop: CASMASGGFLGTQYF. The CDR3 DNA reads TGTGCCAGCATGGCTAGCGGGGGGTTTCTTGGGACCCAGTACTTC.

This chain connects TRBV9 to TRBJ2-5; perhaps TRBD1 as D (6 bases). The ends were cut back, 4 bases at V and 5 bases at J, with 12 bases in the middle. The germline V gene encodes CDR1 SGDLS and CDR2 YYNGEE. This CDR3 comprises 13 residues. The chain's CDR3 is CASSQGILETQYF. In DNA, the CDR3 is TGTGCCAGCAGCCAGGGGATTTTGGAGACCCAGTACTTC.